The 14 T cell receptor beta chains below come from one sample, sequenced in a study of blood T cell repertoires in COVID-19 (dated by TCRdb to the early 2020s). Receptor amplification or capture employed the immunoSEQ multiplex PCR assay. TCRdb took this table from immuneACCESS and kept in-frame rearrangements with V and J called. Such tables lack part of the clones; where checked against another copy, unresolved V genes explain under half of the gap, and the rest is unexplained. This sample is represented by about 24,000 clones; 89% of them were singletons. About 9.6% of the sample belongs to the ten largest clones. Sequencing was performed on peripheral blood. The receptors here all came from a man between 65 and 85 years old with acute or convalescent COVID-19.

The chain has TRBV7-8 and TRBJ1-5; maybe TRBD1 (5 bases). Looked up from germline, CDR1 is SGHVS and CDR2 is FQNEAQ. Between the trimmed V and J ends, which lost 0 bases and 0 bases, there was a span of 9 bases. The CDR3 totals 16 residues. This chain's CDR3 is CASSLAKGDSNQPQHF. CDR3 in DNA: TGTGCCAGCAGCTTAGCGAAAGGGGATAGCAATCAGCCCCAGCATTTT.

The V and J genes are TRBV13 and TRBJ1-1; D unclear. Germline CDR1 reads PRHDT; CDR2 reads FYEKMQ (reference sequence). Trimming cost V 1 base and J 5 bases, with 8 bases left between them. The CDR3 covers 13 residues. The CDR3 DNA reads TGTGCCAGCAGCTTAGTGTCGGGTACTGAAGCTTTCTTT. This sequence encodes CASSLVSGTEAFF. The full variable domain, completed using reference TRBV13 and TRBJ1-1, is AAGVIQSPRHLIKEKRETATLKCYPIPRHDTVYWYQQGPGQDPQFLISFYEKMQSDKGSIPDRFSAQQFSDYHSELNMSSLELGDSALYFCASSLVSGTEAFFGQGTRLTVV.

This rearrangement joins TRBV19 to TRBJ1-5; a weak D match, TRBD1 (5 bases). The V end was cut by 1 base, the J end by 0 bases, with 10 bases between. Germline V gene data show CDR1 as LNHDA and CDR2 as SQIVND (reference sequence). This CDR3 region has 16 residues. The CDR3 spells CASSIARQISNQPQHF. Here the CDR3 DNA reads TGTGCCAGTAGTATAGCCCGACAGATTAGCAATCAGCCCCAGCATTTT.

V gene TRBV5-4 combines with J gene TRBJ1-4, with 7 bases matching TRBD1. The CDR3 loop spans 16 amino acids. The trim removed 4 bases at V and 3 bases at J, leaving 9 bases unmatched. Germline V gene lookup returns CDR1 SGHNT and CDR2 YYREEE (reference sequence). The CDR3 is CASSPGQGTANEKLFF. The CDR3 region has the DNA TGTGCCAGCAGCCCCGGCCAGGGGACAGCTAATGAAAAACTGTTTTTT. The full variable domain, completed using reference TRBV5-4 and TRBJ1-4, is ETGVTQSPTHLIKTRGQQVTLRCSSQSGHNTVSWYQQALGQGPQFIFQYYREEENGRGNFPPRFSGLQFPNYSSELNVNALELDDSALYLCASSPGQGTANEKLFFGSGTQLSVL.

The chain recombines TRBV10-3 with TRBJ1-4, with D possibly TRBD1 on 6 matching bases. This CDR3 is 16 amino acids long. CDR1 is ENHRY, CDR2 SYGVKD, per germline. V lost 8 bases and J lost 0, with 16 bases in between. The CDR3 DNA is TGTGCCATCGGGGGAACAGGGTTTGCAACTAATGAAAAACTGTTTTTT. Translation gives CAIGGTGFATNEKLFF.

The V and J genes are TRBV3-1 (or the pseudogene TRBV3-2) and TRBJ2-6; possible D gene TRBD2, 5 bases. The CDR3 extends over 15 amino acids. Trimming cost V 4 bases and J 15 bases, with 22 bases left between them. Germline V gives CDR1 LGHDT, CDR2 YNNKEL (reference sequence). This CDR3 is CASSLYTEVPINLTF. In DNA, the CDR3 is TGTGCCAGCAGCCTATATACGGAGGTCCCCATAAACCTGACTTTC.

The chain recombines TRBV6-1 with TRBJ1-2; TRBD1 matches at 9 bases. J lost 8 bases, V lost 7 bases, and 11 bases had no gene match. From germline, CDR1 is MNHNS and CDR2 SASEGT. The CDR3 covers 14 residues. CDR3 amino acids: CASNPGQGFGGYTF. CDR3 nucleotide sequence: TGTGCCAGCAACCCGGGACAGGGTTTCGGGGGCTACACCTTC.

V usage is TRBV15 and J usage is TRBJ2-3; possibly TRBD1 for D (5 bases). This CDR3 region has 18 residues. Germline V CDR1 and CDR2: LNHNV, YYDKDF (reference sequence). The ends were cut back, 3 bases at V and 0 bases at J, with 19 bases in the middle. The CDR3 DNA is TGTGCCACCAGCAGTAGACAGCTTCTCCTATCTAGCACAGATACGCAGTATTTT. Protein: CATSSRQLLLSSTDTQYF.

This sequence joins TRBV5-4 and TRBJ2-3, with D possibly TRBD1 on 5 matching bases. Germline CDR1 is SGHNT and CDR2 is YYREEE (reference sequence). The V end was cut by 5 bases, the J end by 4 bases, with 20 bases between. The CDR3 contains 16 residues. The CDR3 coding sequence is TGTGCCAGCAGTAAGGGGCCCACCGAGGTCTCAGATACGCAGTATTTT. Translated: CASSKGPTEVSDTQYF.

The chain links TRBV28 to TRBJ2-1, with TRBD1 matching 7 bases. V shed 8 bases and J 5 bases; nucleotides not matched to a gene: 9. Germline V gene lookup returns CDR1 MDHEN and CDR2 SYDVKM. This CDR3 has 14 amino acids. The CDR3 coding sequence is TGTGCCAGCCTACCGGGACAGCTAAACAATGAGCAGTTCTTC. Amino acids: CASLPGQLNNEQFF.

The genes are TRBV6-1 and TRBJ2-2; 8 nucleotides match TRBD1. J lost 6 bases, V lost 2 bases, and 2 bases had no gene match. CDR3 length: 14 residues. In germline, CDR1 is MNHNS, CDR2 SASEGT. CDR3 DNA sequence: TGTGCCAGCAGTGAACAGGGGGCAGCCGGGGAGCTGTTTTTT. Protein: CASSEQGAAGELFF.

The chain is built from TRBV4-2 and TRBJ2-7; 10 nucleotides line up with TRBD2. With 4 bases clipped from V and 0 bases from J, the junction kept 9 bases outside the gene matches. From germline, CDR1 is LGHNA and CDR2 YNFKEQ. The CDR3 length is 17 residues. In nucleotides, the CDR3 is TGTGCCAGCAGCCGAGGACTAGCGGAGGGGAGCTCCTACGAGCAGTACTTC. It yields the protein CASSRGLAEGSSYEQYF.

This clone was detected once. The chain is built from TRBV5-1 and TRBJ2-2; TRBD2 matches 13 bases. V shed 5 bases, J shed 0 bases, and the junction held 16 bases outside the gene matches. This CDR3 contains 21 residues. The germline V gene encodes CDR1 SGHRS and CDR2 YFSETQ. CDR3 sequence: CASRRQLLAGGKPANTGELFF. Written as DNA, the CDR3 is TGCGCCAGCAGACGACAGCTACTAGCGGGAGGGAAGCCCGCGAACACCGGGGAGCTGTTTTTT.

This chain links TRBV5-1 with TRBJ2-3, with D perhaps matching TRBD2 (6 bases). Trimming took off 4 bases at V and 4 bases at J, with 16 bases between the two ends. The CDR3 is 15 residues long. Germline CDR1 is SGHRS and CDR2 is YFSETQ. The CDR3 nucleotides read TGCGCCAGCAGCGAGGACACTGGGACTTCAGATACGCAGTATTTT. Its protein is CASSEDTGTSDTQYF.